This T cell receptor (beta chain) stems from a study of T-cell memory formation after mild COVID-19. This clonotype has more than one count but fewer than ten. TCRdb ran MiXCR on the 5' RACE reads and lists one entry per CDR3 protein. The sample gives 300,000 to 400,000 distinct CDR3 sequences, approximately 15% of which show up once; about a fifth is in the top ten. Trimming stripped 5 bases from V and 8 bases from J, with 10 bases between. The CDR3 has 12 residues. The rearrangement links TRBV12-3 or TRBV12-4 to TRBJ2-1; D not certain. The TCR comes from a man aged 18 to 29 who had mild COVID-19 (a few samples of this study predate the infection). Cell type and time point are not known. The sequenced material came from PBMCs or a T cell subset sorted from them (not recorded which). The CDR3 region is CASSPPFDEQFF. CDR3 DNA: TGTGCCAGCAGTCCCCCTTTTGATGAGCAGTTCTTC.